This T cell receptor beta chain came from a study of cytomegalovirus exposure and HLA in healthy donors. With regard to this clone: The target antigen is unknown.

CDR3 length: 15 amino acids. Germline loops: CDR1 SGHDT, CDR2 YYEEEE. The V gene end was trimmed by 2 bases and the J gene end by 3 bases; junction bases not matched to a gene: 0. Primers included in the PCR were 60 Vbeta and 13 Jbeta primers. Data came from immunoSEQ multiplex PCR; TCRdb stores just in-frame clones and leaves some out. The table records under 200,000 clones, 79% of them present only once. Findings and limits, study-wide: Later on, analysis showed that most CMV-associated TCR beta chains appeared to be HLA-restricted.

What was sequenced was PBMCs. This chain links TRBV5-6 with TRBJ2-3; 13 bases are shared with TRBD2. This receptor was taken from a woman in her thirties or forties in good health and CMV-seronegative. CDR3 coding DNA: TGTGCCAGCAGCTTACTAGCGGGAGGGACAGATACGCAGTATTTT. Translation: CASSLLAGGTDTQYF.